This T cell receptor beta chain was retrieved from a study of early T cells in non-severe SARS-CoV-2 infection. The length of the CDR3 is 14 residues. Germline V gene sequence: CDR1 SGHDT, CDR2 YYEEEE. V was shortened by 2 bases and J by 5 bases, with 12 bases between the two germline ends. Attachment of unique molecular identifiers to individual cDNA molecules was performed. TCRdb used MiXCR to reprocess the 5' RACE reads, holding one entry per CDR3 protein. The sample lists approximately 75,000 distinct CDR3 sequences, approximately 14% occurring once. Notes on the study in general: Reliance on VDJdb matching favored anti-spike CD8 responses; private and CD4 specificities were missed.

About this clonotype: Its specificity is unknown.

This clonotype was obtained from an adult who was a healthcare worker with PCR-confirmed SARS-CoV-2 infection or an uninfected control (not recorded which). The chain uses TRBV5-6 and TRBJ2-3; D gene ambiguous. This sample comprised whole blood, obtained at baseline. The CDR3 protein is CASSFTNFIDTQYF. The CDR3 DNA is TGTGCCAGCAGCTTTACTAACTTCATAGATACGCAGTATTTT.